This TCR beta chain originates from a study of blood T cell repertoires in COVID-19. Here immunoSEQ multiplex PCR was the method, and the copy in TCRdb shows in-frame clones only, minus some. This table holds hundreds of thousands of clones, about 85% found once. The CDR3 has 19 amino acids. Germline loops: CDR1 SGHAT, CDR2 FQNNGV. The ends lost 0 bases at V and 2 bases at J; junction bases unmatched: 9. The origin of this receptor is a woman aged 80 or older with active or convalescent COVID-19. J is TRBJ2-3 and V is TRBV11-2; 12 bases are shared with TRBD2. Sequencing was carried out using peripheral blood. The CDR3 protein is CASSLDRGLAGRNTDTQYF. The CDR3 coding sequence is TGTGCCAGCAGCTTAGATCGAGGACTAGCGGGGCGGAACACAGATACGCAGTATTTT.